This T cell receptor beta chain appears in the sequencing data of a study of OX40 agonist ivuxolimab in advanced cancers. Regarding the research as a whole: Ivuxolimab, which targeted the costimulatory receptor OX40 (CD134), was an agonistic, fully human IgG2 monoclonal antibody. Intravenous ivuxolimab was administered to patients every 2 weeks at six dose levels: 0.01, 0.1, 0.3, 1.5, 3 and 10 mg/kg. Of the approximately 50 patients in dose escalation, approximately 20 had hepatocellular carcinoma, some 15 had melanoma, 9 had renal cell carcinoma and 9 had head and neck cancer. In the dose-escalation cohort, about four fifths of patients were male, and the mean age was around 65 years with a range of 23 to 79. Patients were allowed to have had prior anti-PD-1, anti-PD-L1 or anti-CTLA-4 therapy, and approximately 40% of the dose-escalation patients had previously received checkpoint inhibitors. Partial responses occurred in three dose-escalation patients: two with cutaneous melanoma and one with hepatocellular carcinoma. The purpose of peripheral TCRbeta sequencing was to test whether ivuxolimab changed TCR sequence diversity and led to clonal T-cell expansion. The paper covers the monotherapy dose-escalation part of the phase I ivuxolimab trial, which included N of about 51 patients. Paper-wide results and their limitations: In the 0.1-3.0 mg/kg groups, partial responders had among the lowest normalized peripheral clonal expansion, particularly in CD8+ T cells. After ivuxolimab, expanded clones were on average more numerous among CD8+ T cells than among CD4+ T cells. Low levels of normalized T-cell clonal expansion were also seen in some patients who did not respond. Clonal expansion of both CD4+ and CD8+ blood T cells was observed from baseline to week 6 at doses 0.1 to 3.0 mg/kg. Which antigens the clonally expanded peripheral T cells were specific for was not determined.

Note on this clone: No antigen is known for it. The input lacks base qualities; no much larger clone sits a single base away.

The CDR3, from cysteine to phenylalanine, totals 16 residues. CDR3 DNA is the only sequence kept; it has 48 bases, read in frame from the first base. The germline V end is reduced by 7 bases and the J end by 2 bases; junction bases left unmatched: 7. From the germline V gene (reference sequence), CDR1 is SEHNR and CDR2 is FQNEAQ. Genomic DNA was extracted from sorted cells for sequencing of the TCRbeta CDR3 region. The immunoSEQ Assay was used to sequence the TCRbeta CDR3 regions. Held by TCRdb, this immuneACCESS table contains in-frame sequences only and omits some clones. Under half of the omission traces to an unresolved V gene where checked; the cause of the rest is unknown. The sample contains more than 2,500 clones, around three quarters of them found a single time. Roughly 25% of the sample rests with the top ten. Patients with autoimmune disease history or receiving systemic immunosuppression were excluded from the trial. Peripheral blood for TCR sequencing was collected from all dose cohorts at baseline, on cycle 4 day 1, and on cycle 7 day 1. Samples came from an open-label, multicenter, first-in-human phase I dose-escalation trial of ivuxolimab. Adults with locally advanced or metastatic head and neck squamous cell, hepatocellular, melanoma or renal cell carcinoma were enrolled in the trial. Before TCR sequencing, CD4+ T cells and CD8+ T cells were sorted from peripheral blood as separate populations.

The rearrangement joined TRBV7-9 to TRBJ2-3, and TRBD2 aligns with 12 junction nucleotides. This material consisted of CD4+ or CD8+ T cells sorted from blood, taken in a trial of the OX40 agonist ivuxolimab. The TCR was taken from an adult with an advanced solid tumor such as melanoma, head and neck, liver or kidney cancer. The DNA reads as follows: TGTGCCAGCACCCTGGCTAGCGGGGGGGCCACAGATACGCAGTATTTT. This encodes CASTLASGGATDTQYF.